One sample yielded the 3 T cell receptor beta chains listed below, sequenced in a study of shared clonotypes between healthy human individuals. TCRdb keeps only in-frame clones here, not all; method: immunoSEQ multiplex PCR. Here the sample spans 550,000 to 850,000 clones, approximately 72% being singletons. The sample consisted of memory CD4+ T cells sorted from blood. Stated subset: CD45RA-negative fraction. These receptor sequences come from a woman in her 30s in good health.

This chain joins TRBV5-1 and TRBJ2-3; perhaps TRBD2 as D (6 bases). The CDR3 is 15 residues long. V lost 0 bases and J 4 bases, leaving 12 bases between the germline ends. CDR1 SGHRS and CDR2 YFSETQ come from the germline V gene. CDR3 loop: CASSLVSGASDTQYF. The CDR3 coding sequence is TGCGCCAGCAGCTTGGTTTCGGGAGCTTCAGATACGCAGTATTTT.

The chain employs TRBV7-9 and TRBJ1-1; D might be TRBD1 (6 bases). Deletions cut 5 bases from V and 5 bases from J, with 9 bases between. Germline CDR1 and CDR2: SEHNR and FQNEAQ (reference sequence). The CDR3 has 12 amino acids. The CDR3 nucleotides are TGTGCCAGCAGCCAAACAGGGACTGAAGCTTTCTTT. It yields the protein CASSQTGTEAFF.

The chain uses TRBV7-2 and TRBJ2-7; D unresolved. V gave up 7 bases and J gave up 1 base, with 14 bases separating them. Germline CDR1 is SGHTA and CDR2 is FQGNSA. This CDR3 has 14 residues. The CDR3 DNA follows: TGTGCCAGCAACCTCCAAAGGGATTCCTACGAGCAGTACTTC. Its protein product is CASNLQRDSYEQYF.